This entry concerns a single T cell receptor beta chain. No antigen is known for it. Expressed TCRB transcripts got sequenced, as all isolated RNA was reverse transcribed. The method was immunoSEQ multiplex PCR; TCRdb's version includes in-frame clones alone and lacks a portion of them. The table includes 200,000 to 250,000 clones, 13% to 15% detected once. The ends were cut back, 3 bases at V and 3 bases at J, with 12 bases in the middle. Germline loops: CDR1 WSHSY, CDR2 SAAADI. The CDR3 totals 15 residues. Per donor, one heparinised blood draw averaged approximately 120 mL. The sample belongs to a study of beta chain features in type 1 diabetes. Overall study results and limits: Possible PCR preference for shorter templates applied equally to patients and controls. The study found fewer insertions and more deletions at VDJ junctions in type 1 diabetes patients.

The sequence came from a woman aged 35 to 49 in good health. V gene TRBV10-2 combines with J gene TRBJ1-5; D is perhaps TRBD1 (5 bases). The specimen was naive CD4+ T cells from blood. The CDR3 DNA reads TGCGCCAGCAGTGAAGCAGGGCTTCCCAATCAGCCCCAGCATTTT. This encodes CASSEAGLPNQPQHF.